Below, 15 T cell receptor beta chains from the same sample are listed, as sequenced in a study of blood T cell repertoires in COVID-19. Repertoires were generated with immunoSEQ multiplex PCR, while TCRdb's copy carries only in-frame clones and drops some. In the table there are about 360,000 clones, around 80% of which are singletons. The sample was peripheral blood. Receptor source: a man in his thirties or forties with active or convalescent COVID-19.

CDR3 amino acids: CASNPRGTKQETQYF. The CDR3 region has the DNA TGCGCCAGCAACCCTAGGGGGACAAAACAAGAGACCCAGTACTTC. The V and J genes are TRBV5-1 and TRBJ2-5; weak D call: TRBD1 (6 bases). The CDR3 covers 15 residues. The V end was cut by 6 bases, the J end by 2 bases, with 17 bases between. Germline V gene data show CDR1 as SGHRS and CDR2 as YFSETQ.

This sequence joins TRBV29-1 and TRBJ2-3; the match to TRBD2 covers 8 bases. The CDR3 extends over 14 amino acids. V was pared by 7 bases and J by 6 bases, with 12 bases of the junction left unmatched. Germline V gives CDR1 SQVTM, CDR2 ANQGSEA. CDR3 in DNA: TGCAGCGCCGGGAGGGGGGCCCAAATGGATACGCAGTATTTT. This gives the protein CSAGRGAQMDTQYF.

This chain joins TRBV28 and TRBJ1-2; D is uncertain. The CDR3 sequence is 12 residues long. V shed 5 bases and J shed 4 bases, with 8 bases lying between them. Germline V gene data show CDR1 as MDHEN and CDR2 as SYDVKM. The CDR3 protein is CASSPRLYGYTF. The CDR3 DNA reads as TGTGCCAGCAGTCCTCGACTCTATGGCTACACCTTC.

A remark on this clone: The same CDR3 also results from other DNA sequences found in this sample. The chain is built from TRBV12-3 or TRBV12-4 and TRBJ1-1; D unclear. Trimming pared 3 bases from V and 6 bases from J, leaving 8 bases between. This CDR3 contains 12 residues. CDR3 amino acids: CASSFGGAEAFF. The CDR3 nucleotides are TGTGCCAGCAGTTTTGGAGGCGCTGAAGCTTTCTTT.

The CDR3 here is CSVEASYGYTF. CDR3 nucleotide sequence: TGCAGCGTTGAAGCTAGCTATGGCTACACCTTC. The chain uses TRBV29-1 and TRBJ1-2; D gene unclear. CDR3 size: 11 residues. Germline V gene lookup returns CDR1 SQVTM and CDR2 ANQGSEA. The ends were cut back, 1 base at V and 4 bases at J, with 4 bases in the middle.

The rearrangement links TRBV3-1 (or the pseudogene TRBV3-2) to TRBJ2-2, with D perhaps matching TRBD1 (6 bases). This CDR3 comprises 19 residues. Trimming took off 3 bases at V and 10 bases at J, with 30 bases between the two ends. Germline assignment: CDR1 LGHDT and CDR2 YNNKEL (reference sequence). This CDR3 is CASSHSGDRYRVAAVELFF. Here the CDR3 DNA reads TGTGCCAGCAGCCATTCAGGGGATCGTTACAGGGTTGCAGCCGTGGAGCTGTTTTTT.

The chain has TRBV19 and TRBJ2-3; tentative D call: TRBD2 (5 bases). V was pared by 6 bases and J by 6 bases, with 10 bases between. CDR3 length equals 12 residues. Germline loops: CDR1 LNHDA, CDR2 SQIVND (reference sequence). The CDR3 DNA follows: TGTGCCAGTAGATCGGGGTGGGATACGCAGTATTTT. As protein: CASRSGWDTQYF. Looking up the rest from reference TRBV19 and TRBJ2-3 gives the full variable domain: DGGITQSPKYLFRKEGQNVTLSCEQNLNHDAMYWYRQDPGQGLRLIYYSQIVNDFQKGDIAEGYSVSREKKESFPLTVTSAQKNPTAFYLCASRSGWDTQYFGPGTRLTVL.

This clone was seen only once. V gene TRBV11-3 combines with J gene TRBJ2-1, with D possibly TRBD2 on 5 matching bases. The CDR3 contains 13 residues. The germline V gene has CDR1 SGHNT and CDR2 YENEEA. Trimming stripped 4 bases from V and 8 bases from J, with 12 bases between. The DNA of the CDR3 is TGTGCCAGCAGCTCCCCCCGGGGAGATGAGCAGTTCTTC. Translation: CASSSPRGDEQFF. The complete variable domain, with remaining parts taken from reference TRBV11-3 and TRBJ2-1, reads EAGVVQSPRYKIIEKKQPVAFWCNPISGHNTLYWYLQNLGQGPELLIRYENEEAVDDSQLPKDRFSAERLKGVDSTLKIQPAELGDSAVYLCASSSPRGDEQFFGPGTRLTVL.

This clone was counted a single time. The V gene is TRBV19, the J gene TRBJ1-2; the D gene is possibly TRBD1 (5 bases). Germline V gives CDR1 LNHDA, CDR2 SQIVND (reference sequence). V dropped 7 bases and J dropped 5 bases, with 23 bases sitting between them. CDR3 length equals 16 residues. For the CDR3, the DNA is TGTGCCAGTACCCCGCCCGGGGGGTTGGCGGGATATGGCTACACCTTC. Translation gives CASTPPGGLAGYGYTF.

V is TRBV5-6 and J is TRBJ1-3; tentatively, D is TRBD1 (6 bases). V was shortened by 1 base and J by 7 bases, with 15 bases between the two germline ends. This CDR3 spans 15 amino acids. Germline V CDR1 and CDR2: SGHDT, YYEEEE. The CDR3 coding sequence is TGTGCCAGCAGCTTGCTTTCCGGGCAGGGGAACACCATATATTTT. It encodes CASSLLSGQGNTIYF.

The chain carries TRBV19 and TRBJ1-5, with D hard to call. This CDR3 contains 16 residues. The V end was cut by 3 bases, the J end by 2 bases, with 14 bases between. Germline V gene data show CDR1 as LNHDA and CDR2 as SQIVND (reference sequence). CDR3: CASSIGEGHGNQPQHF. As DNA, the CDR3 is TGTGCCAGTAGTATCGGGGAGGGTCATGGCAATCAGCCCCAGCATTTT.

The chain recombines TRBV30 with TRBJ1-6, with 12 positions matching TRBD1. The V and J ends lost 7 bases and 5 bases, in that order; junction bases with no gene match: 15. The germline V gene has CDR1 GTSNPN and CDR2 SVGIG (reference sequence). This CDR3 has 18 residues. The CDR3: CASPGGQGAPFDNSPLHF. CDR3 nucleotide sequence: TGTGCCTCCCCGGGGGGACAGGGGGCCCCCTTCGATAATTCACCCCTCCACTTT.

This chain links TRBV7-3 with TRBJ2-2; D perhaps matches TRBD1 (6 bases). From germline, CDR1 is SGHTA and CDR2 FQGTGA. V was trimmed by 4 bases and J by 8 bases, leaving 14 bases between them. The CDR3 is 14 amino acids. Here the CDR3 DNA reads TGTGCCAGCAGCTCACAGGGACCTTCGGGGGAGCTGTTTTTT. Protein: CASSSQGPSGELFF.

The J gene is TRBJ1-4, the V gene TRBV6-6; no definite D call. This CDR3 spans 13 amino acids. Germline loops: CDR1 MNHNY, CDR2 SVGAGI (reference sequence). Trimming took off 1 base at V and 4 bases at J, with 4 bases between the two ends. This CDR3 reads CASSYFINEKLFF. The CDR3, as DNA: TGTGCCAGCAGTTACTTTATTAATGAAAAACTGTTTTTT.

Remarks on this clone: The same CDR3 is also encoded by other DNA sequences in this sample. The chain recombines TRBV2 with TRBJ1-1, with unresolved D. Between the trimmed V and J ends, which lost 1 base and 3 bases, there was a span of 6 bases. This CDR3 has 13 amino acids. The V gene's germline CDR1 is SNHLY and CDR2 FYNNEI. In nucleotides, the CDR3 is TGTGCCAGCAGTGAAGGGGCATACACTGAAGCTTTCTTT. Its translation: CASSEGAYTEAFF.